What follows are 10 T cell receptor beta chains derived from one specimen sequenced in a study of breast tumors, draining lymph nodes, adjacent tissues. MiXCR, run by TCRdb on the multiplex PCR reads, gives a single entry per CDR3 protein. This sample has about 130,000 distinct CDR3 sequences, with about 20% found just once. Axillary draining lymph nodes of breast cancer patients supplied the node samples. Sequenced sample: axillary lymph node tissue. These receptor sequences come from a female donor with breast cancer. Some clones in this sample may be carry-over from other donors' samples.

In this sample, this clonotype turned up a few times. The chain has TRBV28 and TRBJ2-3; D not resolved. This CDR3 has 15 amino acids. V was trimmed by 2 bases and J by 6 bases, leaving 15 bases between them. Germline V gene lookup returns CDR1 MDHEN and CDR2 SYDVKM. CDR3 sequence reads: CASSLSQAALDTQYF. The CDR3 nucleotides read TGTGCCAGCAGTTTAAGCCAGGCGGCGTTGGATACGCAGTATTTT.

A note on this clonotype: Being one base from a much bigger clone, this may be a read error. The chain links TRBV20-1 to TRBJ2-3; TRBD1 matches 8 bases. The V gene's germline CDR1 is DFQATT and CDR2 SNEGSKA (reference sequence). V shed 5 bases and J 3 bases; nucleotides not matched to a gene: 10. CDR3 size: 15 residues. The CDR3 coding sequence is TGCAGTGCTCAGTGGACAGGGTCTGGGACAGATACGCAGTATTTT. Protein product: CSAQWTGSGTDTQYF.

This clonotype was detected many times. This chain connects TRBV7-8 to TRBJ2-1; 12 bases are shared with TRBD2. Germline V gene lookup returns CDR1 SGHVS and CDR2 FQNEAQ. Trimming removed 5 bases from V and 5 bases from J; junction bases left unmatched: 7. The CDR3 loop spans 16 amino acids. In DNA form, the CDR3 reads TGTGCCAGCAGCATTACCGGGACTAGCGGGCACAATGAGCAGTTCTTC. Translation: CASSITGTSGHNEQFF.

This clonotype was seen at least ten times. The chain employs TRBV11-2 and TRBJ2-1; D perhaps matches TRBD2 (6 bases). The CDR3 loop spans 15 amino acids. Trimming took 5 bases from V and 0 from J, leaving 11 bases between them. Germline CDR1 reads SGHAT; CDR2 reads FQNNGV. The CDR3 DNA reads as TGTGCCAGCAGCCCCCACGGGGGCTCCTACAATGAGCAGTTCTTC. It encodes CASSPHGGSYNEQFF.

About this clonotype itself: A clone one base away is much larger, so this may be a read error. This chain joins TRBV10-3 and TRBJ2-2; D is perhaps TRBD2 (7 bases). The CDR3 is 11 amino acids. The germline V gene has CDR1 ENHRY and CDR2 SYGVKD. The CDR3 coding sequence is TGTGCCATCAGAAGGGGAGGGGGGCTGTTTTTT. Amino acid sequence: CAIRRGGGLFF.

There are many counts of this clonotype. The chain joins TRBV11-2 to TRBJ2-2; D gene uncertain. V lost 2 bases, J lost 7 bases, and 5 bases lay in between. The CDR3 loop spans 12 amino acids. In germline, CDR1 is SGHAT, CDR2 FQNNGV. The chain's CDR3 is CASSLSIGELFF. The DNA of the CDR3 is TGTGCCAGCAGCTTATCAATCGGGGAGCTGTTTTTT.

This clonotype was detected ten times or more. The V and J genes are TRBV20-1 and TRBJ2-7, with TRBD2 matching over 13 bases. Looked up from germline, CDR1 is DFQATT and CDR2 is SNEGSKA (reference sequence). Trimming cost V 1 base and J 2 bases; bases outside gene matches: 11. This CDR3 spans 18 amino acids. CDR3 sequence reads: CSARGSLAGGNQPYEQYF. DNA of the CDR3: TGCAGTGCTAGAGGGTCACTAGCGGGAGGGAACCAACCCTACGAGCAGTACTTC.

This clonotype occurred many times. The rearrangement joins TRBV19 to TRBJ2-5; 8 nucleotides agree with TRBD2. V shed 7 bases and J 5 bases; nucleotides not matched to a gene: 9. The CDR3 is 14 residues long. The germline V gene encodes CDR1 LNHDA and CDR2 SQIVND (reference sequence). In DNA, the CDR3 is TGTGCCAGTACCTTGGGGACTAGGGGGGAGACCCAGTACTTC. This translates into CASTLGTRGETQYF.

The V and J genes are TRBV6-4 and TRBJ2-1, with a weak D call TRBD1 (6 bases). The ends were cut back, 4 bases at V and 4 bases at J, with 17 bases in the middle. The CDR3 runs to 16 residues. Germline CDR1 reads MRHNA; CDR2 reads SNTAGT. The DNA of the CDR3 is TGTGCCAGCAGTGGCTCAGGGAGAGGGGGTTACAATGAGCAGTTCTTC. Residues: CASSGSGRGGYNEQFF.

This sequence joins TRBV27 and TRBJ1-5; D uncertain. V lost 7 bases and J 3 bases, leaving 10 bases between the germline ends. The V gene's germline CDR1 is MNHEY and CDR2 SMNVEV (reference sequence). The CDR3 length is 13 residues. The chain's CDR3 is CASTASTNQPQHF. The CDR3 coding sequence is TGTGCCAGCACCGCAAGTACCAATCAGCCCCAGCATTTT.